A single sample is the source of the 31 T cell receptor beta chains below, sequenced in a study of blood T cell repertoires in COVID-19. Method: immunoSEQ multiplex PCR; TCRdb's copy keeps in-frame clones and lacks some. The profile shows about 210,000 clones, roughly 75% of them singletons. Sequences were obtained from peripheral blood. These receptors were collected from a woman between 70 and 85 years old with acute or convalescent COVID-19.

The chain has TRBV6-1 and TRBJ1-6; D is possibly TRBD1 (5 bases). The V and J ends lost 0 bases and 0 bases respectively, with 12 bases between them. The germline CDR1 and CDR2 sequences are MNHNS and SASEGT. This CDR3 spans 18 amino acids. The CDR3 loop reads CASSEALEGSSYNSPLHF. DNA of the CDR3: TGTGCCAGCAGTGAAGCGTTGGAGGGGAGCTCCTATAATTCACCCCTCCACTTT.

The V gene is TRBV4-1, the J gene TRBJ2-1, with 13 bases fitting TRBD2. CDR1 is MGHRA and CDR2 is YSYEKL in the germline V gene. The CDR3 runs to 19 residues. V shed 4 bases and J 0 bases; nucleotides not matched to a gene: 9. The CDR3 bases are TGCGCCAGCAGCCGCGGACTAGCGGGGGAGAAAATCTCCTACAATGAGCAGTTCTTC. It codes for CASSRGLAGEKISYNEQFF.

The CDR3 DNA reads as TGTGCCAGCAGCACCGGAGGGACAGGTACTAACTATGGCTACACCTTC. This codes for CASSTGGTGTNYGYTF. The V gene is TRBV7-2, the J gene TRBJ1-2; 8 bases agree with TRBD1. The V segment lost 5 bases and the J segment 0 bases; nucleotides outside the gene matches: 8. Looked up from germline, CDR1 is SGHTA and CDR2 is FQGNSA. The CDR3 consists of 16 residues.

The gene calls are TRBV12-3 or TRBV12-4 and TRBJ1-3; D gene unclear. V shed 5 bases and J shed 2 bases, with 7 bases lying between them. The CDR3 is 13 residues long. The CDR3 DNA is TGTGCCAGCAGTCCGCGGACTGGAAACACCATATATTTT. Translation: CASSPRTGNTIYF.

The CDR3, as DNA: TGTGCCAGCAGCTCCCGGCCCGGGACTAGCGGGCCCGATACGCAGTATTTT. It encodes CASSSRPGTSGPDTQYF. This chain links TRBV7-2 with TRBJ2-3; 12 positions agree with TRBD2. Germline assignment: CDR1 SGHTA and CDR2 FQGNSA. The CDR3 is made up of 17 amino acids. J was trimmed by 6 bases and V by 4 bases; bases with no gene match: 11.

This clone was seen only a few times. The V call is TRBV14, the J call TRBJ2-1, with 13 bases matching TRBD2. Germline V CDR1 and CDR2: SGHDN, FVKESK. The CDR3 length is 15 residues. The junction had 7 bases not matched to a gene; V was cut back by 4 bases and J by 10 bases. CDR3 DNA sequence: TGTGCCAGCAGCCTTGGGACTAGCGGGGTCAGGGAGCAGTTCTTC. It codes for CASSLGTSGVREQFF.

The rearrangement links TRBV5-6 to TRBJ2-5; D is undetermined. Germline V lookup: CDR1 SGHDT, CDR2 YYEEEE. The CDR3 is made up of 11 amino acids. V lost 3 bases, J lost 6 bases, and 6 bases lay in between. The DNA of the CDR3 is TGTGCCAGCAGCTCCCTTCAGACCCAGTACTTC. This sequence encodes CASSSLQTQYF.

V is TRBV5-1 and J is TRBJ2-3, with D tentatively TRBD2 (6 bases). Deletions cut 0 bases from V and 2 bases from J, with 7 bases between. The CDR3 has 14 amino acids. CDR1 is SGHRS and CDR2 is YFSETQ in the germline V gene. This CDR3 reads CASSLVDYTDTQYF. CDR3 nucleotide sequence: TGCGCCAGCAGCTTGGTGGACTACACAGATACGCAGTATTTT.

V and J are TRBV25-1 and TRBJ2-7; D not resolved. Germline loops: CDR1 MGHDK, CDR2 SYGVNS. The CDR3 runs 15 residues. V was cut by 3 bases and J by 6 bases, with 18 bases left in between. The CDR3 DNA sequence: TGTGCCAGCAGTGACCCCCTCAGGAAGCTTTCCGAGCAGTACGTC. Its translation: CASSDPLRKLSEQYV.

The rearrangement links TRBV7-2 to TRBJ1-2, with 9 bases lining up with TRBD1. V was clipped by 5 bases and J by 8 bases; unmatched bases: 15. The length of the CDR3 is 16 residues. Per the germline V gene, CDR1 is SGHTA and CDR2 is FQGNSA. In DNA, the CDR3 is TGTGCCAGCAGCCCAGACGGGACAGGGTCCGTGACGGGCTACACCTTC. Amino acid sequence: CASSPDGTGSVTGYTF.

The chain couples TRBV27 to TRBJ2-7, with TRBD1 as a possible D gene (8 bases). The CDR3 covers 15 residues. V lost 3 bases and J lost 3, with 15 bases in between. CDR1 is MNHEY, CDR2 SMNVEV, per germline (reference sequence). The CDR3 DNA is TGTGCCAGCAGTTTTACGGACAGGGAGGGCTACGAGCAGTACTTC. Amino acid sequence: CASSFTDREGYEQYF.

This chain links TRBV2 with TRBJ1-4, with 8 bases that match TRBD1. The CDR3 totals 16 residues. Germline CDR1 and CDR2: SNHLY and FYNNEI. J lost 8 bases, V lost 7 bases, and 15 bases had no gene match. CDR3 loop: CASKAEVDRAREKLFF. The CDR3 DNA sequence: TGTGCCAGCAAAGCGGAGGTGGACAGGGCGAGGGAAAAACTGTTTTTT.

The chain recombines TRBV7-3 with TRBJ2-3; D uncertain. V lost 1 base to trimming and J lost 6 bases, with 8 bases between them. The CDR3 has 13 residues. In germline, CDR1 is SGHTA, CDR2 FQGTGA. The CDR3, as DNA: TGTGCCAGCAGCTTAAGTAGGCGGGATACGCAGTATTTT. Protein product: CASSLSRRDTQYF.

This chain's CDR3 is CASGLAGSYEQYF. CDR3 DNA: TGTGCCAGCGGACTAGCGGGGTCCTACGAGCAGTACTTC. V is TRBV7-2 and J is TRBJ2-7; 12 bases match TRBD2. With 8 bases clipped from V and 1 base from J, the junction kept 0 bases outside the gene matches. CDR3 length: 13 amino acids. Germline CDR1 reads SGHTA; CDR2 reads FQGNSA. The full variable domain, rest sourced from reference TRBV7-2 and TRBJ2-7, is GAGVSQSPSNKVTEKGKDVELRCDPISGHTALYWYRQSLGQGLEFLIYFQGNSAPDKSGLPSDRFSAERTGGSVSTLTIQRTQQEDSAVYLCASGLAGSYEQYFGPGTRLTVT.

With regard to this clone: The sample has other DNA sequences that encode this CDR3 too. The chain links TRBV18 to TRBJ2-3; tentative D call: TRBD2 (6 bases). Trimming left V 0 bases short and J 0 bases short, with 10 bases between. Germline lookup yields CDR1 KGHSH and CDR2 LQKENI. The CDR3 spans 16 residues. CDR3 sequence reads: CASSPPGRGSTDTQYF. The CDR3 DNA sequence: TGTGCCAGCTCACCACCGGGACGGGGGAGCACAGATACGCAGTATTTT.

The gene calls are TRBV19 and TRBJ1-3, with TRBD1 as a possible D gene (5 bases). The CDR3 extends over 15 amino acids. Deletions cut 3 bases from V and 3 bases from J, with 12 bases between. Germline values: CDR1 LNHDA, CDR2 SQIVND (reference sequence). The CDR3 here is CASSISQGNGNTIYF. CDR3 nucleotide sequence: TGTGCCAGTAGTATTTCCCAGGGAAATGGAAACACCATATATTTT. The full variable domain, its missing parts supplied by reference TRBV19 and TRBJ1-3, is DGGITQSPKYLFRKEGQNVTLSCEQNLNHDAMYWYRQDPGQGLRLIYYSQIVNDFQKGDIAEGYSVSREKKESFPLTVTSAQKNPTAFYLCASSISQGNGNTIYFGEGSWLTVV.

The genes are TRBV3-1 (or the pseudogene TRBV3-2) and TRBJ1-5, with 9 bases fitting TRBD1. The germline V gene encodes CDR1 LGHDT and CDR2 YNNKEL (reference sequence). Losses at the gene ends were 6 bases for V and 2 bases for J; bases not matched to a gene: 2. The CDR3 is 14 amino acids. The CDR3 region is CASSRTGGNQPQHF. In nucleotides, the CDR3 is TGTGCCAGCAGTCGGACAGGGGGCAATCAGCCCCAGCATTTT.

The genes are TRBV7-9 and TRBJ2-6, with TRBD2 matching 7 bases. V trimming: 7 bases; J trimming: 2 bases; junction bases outside the gene matches: 11. The CDR3 is 17 amino acids. Germline assignment: CDR1 SEHNR and CDR2 FQNEAQ (reference sequence). CDR3 DNA: TGTGCCAGCACCCCCGGGAGGTCTACAGCTGGGGCCAACGTCCTGACTTTC. As protein: CASTPGRSTAGANVLTF. The variable domain in full, completed from reference TRBV7-9 and TRBJ2-6, reads DTGVSQNPRHKITKRGQNVTFRCDPISEHNRLYWYRQTLGQGPEFLTYFQNEAQLEKSRLLSDRFSAERPKGSFSTLEIQRTEQGDSAMYLCASTPGRSTAGANVLTFGAGSRLTVL.

V usage is TRBV29-1 and J usage is TRBJ1-2; TRBD1 agrees at 7 bases. The CDR3 has 13 amino acids. CDR1 is SQVTM and CDR2 is ANQGSEA in the germline V gene. The V and J ends lost 2 bases and 2 bases, in that order; junction bases with no gene match: 2. This chain's CDR3 is CSVETQGNYGYTF. The DNA for the CDR3 is TGCAGCGTTGAAACACAGGGGAACTATGGCTACACCTTC.

The chain combines TRBV12-5 with TRBJ2-3, with D hard to call. Trimming took 5 bases from V and 2 from J, leaving 8 bases between them. The V gene's germline CDR1 is LGHNT and CDR2 FRNRAP. The CDR3 runs to 13 residues. The CDR3 loop is CASGQRVTDTQYF. Written as DNA, the CDR3 is TGTGCTAGTGGTCAGCGTGTCACAGATACGCAGTATTTT.

The V call is TRBV12-5, the J call TRBJ2-5, with a weak D call TRBD2 (6 bases). V dropped 7 bases and J dropped 2 bases, with 20 bases sitting between them. The CDR3 covers 16 residues. Germline V gene data show CDR1 as LGHNT and CDR2 as FRNRAP. The CDR3 reads CASAPGAGLLQETQYF. Here the CDR3 DNA reads TGTGCTAGTGCCCCTGGGGCGGGACTTCTTCAAGAGACCCAGTACTTC.

CDR3 loop: CASSELGSNTEAFF. CDR3 DNA sequence: TGTGCCAGCAGTGAATTGGGCTCGAACACTGAAGCTTTCTTT. The rearrangement joins TRBV2 to TRBJ1-1, with D unclear. The CDR3 has 14 residues. Trimming took 2 bases from V and 1 from J, leaving 8 bases between them. Germline CDR1 is SNHLY and CDR2 is FYNNEI.

With respect to this clone: The DNA is omitted, as the CDR3 cannot be located on it reliably, and the CDR3 follows TCRdb's listing. This chain connects TRBV19 to TRBJ2-3; the D segment call TRBD2 is taken from the table without a DNA check. CDR1 LNHDA and CDR2 SQIVND come from the germline V gene (reference sequence). From its first to its last residue, the CDR3 has 14 amino acids. Here the CDR3 reads CASTSGFSTDTQYF.

This chain joins TRBV3-1 (or the pseudogene TRBV3-2) and TRBJ1-2; D gene unclear. CDR1 and CDR2 (germline): LGHDT, YNNKEL (reference sequence). Trimming removed 8 bases at V and 4 bases at J, with 11 bases between. This CDR3 comprises 12 residues. CDR3 sequence: CASHAPGYGYTF. The CDR3 region has the DNA TGTGCCAGCCACGCGCCTGGCTATGGCTACACCTTC.

The CDR3 nucleotides read TGTGCCTGGGGGGCCTATGGGCAGGGAGGGGATACGCAGTATTTT. Translation: CAWGAYGQGGDTQYF. The chain recombines TRBV30 with TRBJ2-3; TRBD2 matches at 7 bases. Germline trimming cut 5 bases from V and 6 bases from J; bases unmatched to any gene: 14. This CDR3 is built from 15 residues. In germline, CDR1 is GTSNPN, CDR2 SVGIG (reference sequence).

The J gene is TRBJ1-5, the V gene TRBV30, with D uncertain. V lost 2 bases and J lost 5, with 10 bases in between. Germline-derived CDR1 and CDR2 are GTSNPN and SVGIG (reference sequence). This CDR3 has 13 amino acids. The CDR3 DNA is TGTGCCTGGAGTCCGGGTTGGGATCAGCCCCAGCATTTT. Encoded protein: CAWSPGWDQPQHF.

The chain has TRBV5-3 and TRBJ2-7; the D gene is possibly TRBD2 (6 bases). TRBV5-3 is filed as an ORF, its function uncertain. V was cut by 0 bases and J by 0 bases, with 19 bases left in between. CDR3 length: 18 residues. The CDR3 sequence: CARSLAWTMVLGSYEQYF. The CDR3 DNA reads as TGTGCCAGAAGCTTGGCCTGGACTATGGTCCTTGGCTCCTACGAGCAGTACTTC.

V gene TRBV24-1 combines with J gene TRBJ1-1; 7 bases map to TRBD1. The CDR3 loop spans 13 amino acids. V lost 6 bases to trimming and J lost 11 bases; unmatched junction nucleotides: 11. Germline-derived CDR1 and CDR2 are KGHDR and SFDVKD. The CDR3 DNA reads TGTGCCACCAGTCGTGGACAGGAGTCGGGCGCTTTCTTT. This gives the protein CATSRGQESGAFF.

The V and J genes are TRBV18 and TRBJ2-1; 11 positions match TRBD2. With V trimmed by 6 bases and J by 6 bases, 7 bases remained unmatched. CDR3 length: 15 amino acids. Germline V gene data show CDR1 as KGHSH and CDR2 as LQKENI. CDR3 sequence reads: CASSYSGGASNEQFF. DNA for the CDR3: TGTGCCAGCTCTTATAGCGGGGGGGCTTCCAATGAGCAGTTCTTC. Full variable domain (outside the CDR3, taken from reference TRBV18 and TRBJ2-1): NAGVMQNPRHLVRRRGQEARLRCSPMKGHSHVYWYRQLPEEGLKFMVYLQKENIIDESGMPKERFSAEFPKEGPSILRIQQVVRGDSAAYFCASSYSGGASNEQFFGPGTRLTVL.

The chain combines TRBV20-1 with TRBJ2-3; unclear D gene. From germline, CDR1 is DFQATT and CDR2 SNEGSKA (reference sequence). Trimming stripped 6 bases from V and 2 bases from J, with 6 bases between. The CDR3 spans 11 residues. The CDR3 DNA reads TGCAGTGCGGAGAACACAGATACGCAGTATTTT. Amino acids: CSAENTDTQYF.

This clone was seen only once. This chain connects TRBV5-1 to TRBJ1-4, with a possible D match to TRBD1 (6 bases). The CDR3 contains 14 residues. Trimming left V 0 bases short and J 7 bases short, with 10 bases between. CDR1 is SGHRS, CDR2 YFSETQ, per germline. The DNA for the CDR3 is TGCGCCAGCAGCTTGGGTCAGGGGCGTGAAAAACTGTTTTTT. Its translation: CASSLGQGREKLFF.